The rows below give T cell receptor beta chains drawn from one sample of a study of technical replicates of blood from four donors. Assay: immunoSEQ multiplex PCR; the TCRdb copy retains only in-frame clones and omits some. Of about 99,000 clones detected, 95% appear once; the ten largest clones hold more than 0.2%. Sequencing input: T cells isolated from PBMCs. Receptors originate from a human donor in good health. Both conserved end residues are part of each CDR3. A D gene is named only where the DNA matches it firmly. Clone sizes are given selectively: once, few, many, or a class where the clone is expanded.

v_call: TRBV27; j_call: TRBJ2-7; clone_size: once; d_call: NA; cdr3_aa: CASSSRTGQSSYEQYF; cdr3_nt: TGTGCCAGCAGTTCCCGCACCGGACAGAGTTCCTACGAGCAGTACTTC
v_call: TRBV28; j_call: TRBJ1-5; clone_size: NA; d_call: NA; cdr3_aa: CASIRQKRGINQPQHF; cdr3_nt: TGTGCCAGCATCCGCCAAAAACGGGGGATCAATCAGCCCCAGCATTTT
v_call: TRBV20-1; j_call: TRBJ2-7; clone_size: NA; d_call: NA; cdr3_aa: CSARGRYEQYF; cdr3_nt: TGCAGTGCTAGAGGGAGGTACGAGCAGTACTTC
v_call: TRBV5-1; j_call: TRBJ1-6; clone_size: NA; d_call: NA; cdr3_aa: CASSLELGGSPLHF; cdr3_nt: TGCGCCAGCAGCTTGGAGCTGGGAGGTTCACCCCTCCACTTT
v_call: TRBV7-6; j_call: TRBJ2-7; clone_size: NA; d_call: NA; cdr3_aa: CASSPGLSYEQYF; cdr3_nt: TGTGCCAGCAGCCCCGGACTTTCCTACGAGCAGTACTTC
v_call: TRBV5-1; j_call: TRBJ1-1; clone_size: NA; d_call: TRBD1; cdr3_aa: CASSVQGGPNTEAFF; cdr3_nt: TGCGCCAGCAGCGTACAGGGGGGGCCGAACACTGAAGCTTTCTTT
v_call: TRBV6-1; j_call: TRBJ1-1; clone_size: NA; d_call: NA; cdr3_aa: CASSVQGSYTEAFF; cdr3_nt: TGTGCCAGCAGTGTGCAGGGCTCCTACACTGAAGCTTTCTTT
v_call: TRBV19; j_call: TRBJ2-3; clone_size: NA; d_call: TRBD1; cdr3_aa: CASSTTGANTDTQYF; cdr3_nt: TGTGCCAGTAGTACGACAGGGGCCAACACAGATACGCAGTATTTT
v_call: TRBV11-2; j_call: TRBJ2-7; clone_size: NA; d_call: TRBD1; cdr3_aa: CASSFTGGGPVYEQYF; cdr3_nt: TGTGCCAGCAGCTTTACAGGGGGCGGTCCCGTTTACGAGCAGTACTTC
v_call: TRBV5-4; j_call: TRBJ1-2; clone_size: NA; d_call: TRBD1; cdr3_aa: CATREGGTGDYGYTF; cdr3_nt: TGTGCCACACGTGAGGGGGGGACAGGGGACTATGGCTACACCTTC